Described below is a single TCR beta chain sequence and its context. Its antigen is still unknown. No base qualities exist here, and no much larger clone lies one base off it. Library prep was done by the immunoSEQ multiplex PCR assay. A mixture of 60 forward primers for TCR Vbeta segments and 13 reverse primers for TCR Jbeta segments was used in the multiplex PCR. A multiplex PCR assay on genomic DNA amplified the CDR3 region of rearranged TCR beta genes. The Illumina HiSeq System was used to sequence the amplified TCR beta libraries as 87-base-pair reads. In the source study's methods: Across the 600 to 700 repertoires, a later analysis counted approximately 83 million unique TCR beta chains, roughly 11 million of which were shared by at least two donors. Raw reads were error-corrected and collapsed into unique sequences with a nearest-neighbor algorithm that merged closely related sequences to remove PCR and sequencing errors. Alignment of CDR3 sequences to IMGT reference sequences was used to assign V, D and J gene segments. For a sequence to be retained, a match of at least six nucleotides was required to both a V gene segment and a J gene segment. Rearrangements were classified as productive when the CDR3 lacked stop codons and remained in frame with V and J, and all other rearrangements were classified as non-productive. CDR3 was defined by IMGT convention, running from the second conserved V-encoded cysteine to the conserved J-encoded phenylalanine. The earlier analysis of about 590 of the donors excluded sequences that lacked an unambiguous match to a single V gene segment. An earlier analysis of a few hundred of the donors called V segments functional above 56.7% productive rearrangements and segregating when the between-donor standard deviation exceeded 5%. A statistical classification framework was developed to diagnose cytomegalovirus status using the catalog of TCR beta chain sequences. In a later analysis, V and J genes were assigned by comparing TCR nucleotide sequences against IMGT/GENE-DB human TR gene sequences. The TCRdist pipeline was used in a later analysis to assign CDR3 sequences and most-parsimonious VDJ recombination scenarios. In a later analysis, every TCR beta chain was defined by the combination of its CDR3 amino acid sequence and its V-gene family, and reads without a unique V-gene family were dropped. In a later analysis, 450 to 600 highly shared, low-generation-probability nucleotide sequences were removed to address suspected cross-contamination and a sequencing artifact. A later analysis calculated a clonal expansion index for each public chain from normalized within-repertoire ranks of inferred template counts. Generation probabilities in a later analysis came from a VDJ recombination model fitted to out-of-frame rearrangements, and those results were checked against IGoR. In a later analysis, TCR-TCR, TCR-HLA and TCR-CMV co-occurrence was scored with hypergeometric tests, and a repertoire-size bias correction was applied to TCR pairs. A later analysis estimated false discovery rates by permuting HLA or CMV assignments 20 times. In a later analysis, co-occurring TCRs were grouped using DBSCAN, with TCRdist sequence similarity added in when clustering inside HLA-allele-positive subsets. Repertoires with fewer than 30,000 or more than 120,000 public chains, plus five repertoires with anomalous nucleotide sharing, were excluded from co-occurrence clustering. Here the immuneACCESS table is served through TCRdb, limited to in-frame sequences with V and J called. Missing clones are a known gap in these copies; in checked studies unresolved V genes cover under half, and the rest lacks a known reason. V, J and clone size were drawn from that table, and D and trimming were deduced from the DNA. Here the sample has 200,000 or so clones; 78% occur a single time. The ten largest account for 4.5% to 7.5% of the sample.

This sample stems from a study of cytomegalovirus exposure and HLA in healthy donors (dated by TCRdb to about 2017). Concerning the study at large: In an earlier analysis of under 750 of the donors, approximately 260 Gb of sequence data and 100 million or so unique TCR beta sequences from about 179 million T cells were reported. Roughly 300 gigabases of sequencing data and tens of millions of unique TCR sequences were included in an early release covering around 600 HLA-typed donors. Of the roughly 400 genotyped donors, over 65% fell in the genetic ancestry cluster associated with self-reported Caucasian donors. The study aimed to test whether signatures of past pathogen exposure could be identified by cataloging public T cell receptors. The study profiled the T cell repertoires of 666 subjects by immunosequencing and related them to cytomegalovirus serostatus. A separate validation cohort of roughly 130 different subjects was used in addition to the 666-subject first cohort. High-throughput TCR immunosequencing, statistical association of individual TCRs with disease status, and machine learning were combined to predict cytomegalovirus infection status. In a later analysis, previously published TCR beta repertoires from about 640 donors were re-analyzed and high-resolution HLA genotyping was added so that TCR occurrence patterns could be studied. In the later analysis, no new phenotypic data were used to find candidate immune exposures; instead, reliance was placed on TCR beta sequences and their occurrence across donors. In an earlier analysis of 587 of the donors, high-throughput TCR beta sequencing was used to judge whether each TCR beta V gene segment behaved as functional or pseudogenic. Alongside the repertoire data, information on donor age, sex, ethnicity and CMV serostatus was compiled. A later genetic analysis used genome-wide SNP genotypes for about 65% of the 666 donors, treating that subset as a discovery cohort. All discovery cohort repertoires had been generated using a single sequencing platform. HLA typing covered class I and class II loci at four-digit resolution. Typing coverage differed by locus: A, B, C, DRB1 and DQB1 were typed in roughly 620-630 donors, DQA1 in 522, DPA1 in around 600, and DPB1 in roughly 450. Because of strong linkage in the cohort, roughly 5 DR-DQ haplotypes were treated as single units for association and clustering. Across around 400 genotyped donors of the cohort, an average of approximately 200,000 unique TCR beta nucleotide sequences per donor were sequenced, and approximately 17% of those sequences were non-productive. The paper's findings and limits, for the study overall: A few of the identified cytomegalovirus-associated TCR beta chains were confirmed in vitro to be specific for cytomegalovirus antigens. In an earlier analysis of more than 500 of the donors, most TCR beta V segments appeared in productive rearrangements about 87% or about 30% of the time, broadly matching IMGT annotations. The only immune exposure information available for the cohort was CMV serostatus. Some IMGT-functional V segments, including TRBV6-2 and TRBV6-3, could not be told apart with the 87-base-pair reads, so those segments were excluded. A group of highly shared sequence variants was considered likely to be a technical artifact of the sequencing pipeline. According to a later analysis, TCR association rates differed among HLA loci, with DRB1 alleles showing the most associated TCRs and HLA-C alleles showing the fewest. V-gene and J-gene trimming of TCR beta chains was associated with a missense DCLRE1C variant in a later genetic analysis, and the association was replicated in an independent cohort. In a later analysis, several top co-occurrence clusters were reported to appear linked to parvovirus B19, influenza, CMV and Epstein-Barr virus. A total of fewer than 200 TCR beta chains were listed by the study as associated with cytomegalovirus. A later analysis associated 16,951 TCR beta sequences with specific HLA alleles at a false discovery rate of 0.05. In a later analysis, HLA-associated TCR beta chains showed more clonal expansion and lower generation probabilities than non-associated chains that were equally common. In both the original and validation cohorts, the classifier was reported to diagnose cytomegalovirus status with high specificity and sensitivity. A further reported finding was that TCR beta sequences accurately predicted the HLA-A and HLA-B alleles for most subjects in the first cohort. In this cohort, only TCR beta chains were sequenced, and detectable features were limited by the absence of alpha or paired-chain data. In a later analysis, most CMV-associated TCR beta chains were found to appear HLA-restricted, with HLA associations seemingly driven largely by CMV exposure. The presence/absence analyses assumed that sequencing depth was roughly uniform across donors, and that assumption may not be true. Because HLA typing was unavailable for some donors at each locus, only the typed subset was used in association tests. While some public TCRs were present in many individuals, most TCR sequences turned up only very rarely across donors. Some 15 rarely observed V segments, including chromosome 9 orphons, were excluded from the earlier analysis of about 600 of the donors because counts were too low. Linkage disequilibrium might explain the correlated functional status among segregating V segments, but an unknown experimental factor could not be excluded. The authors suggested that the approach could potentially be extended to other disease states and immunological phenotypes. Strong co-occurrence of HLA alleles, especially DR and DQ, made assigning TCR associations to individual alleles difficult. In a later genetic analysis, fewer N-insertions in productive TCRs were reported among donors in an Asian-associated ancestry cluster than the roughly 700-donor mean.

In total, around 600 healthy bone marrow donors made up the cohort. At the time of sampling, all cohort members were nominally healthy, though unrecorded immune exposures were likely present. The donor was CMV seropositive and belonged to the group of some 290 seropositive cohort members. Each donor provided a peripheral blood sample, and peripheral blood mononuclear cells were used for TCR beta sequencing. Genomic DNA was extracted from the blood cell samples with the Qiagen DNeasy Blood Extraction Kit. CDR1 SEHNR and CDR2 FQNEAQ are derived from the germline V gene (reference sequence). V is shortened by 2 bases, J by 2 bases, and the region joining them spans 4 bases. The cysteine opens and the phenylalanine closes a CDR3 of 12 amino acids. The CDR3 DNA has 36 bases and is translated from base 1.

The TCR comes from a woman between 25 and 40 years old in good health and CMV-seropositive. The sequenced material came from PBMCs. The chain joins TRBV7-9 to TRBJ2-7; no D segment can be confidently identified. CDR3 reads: CASSLSAYEQYF. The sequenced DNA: TGTGCCAGCAGCTTAAGCGCCTACGAGCAGTACTTC.